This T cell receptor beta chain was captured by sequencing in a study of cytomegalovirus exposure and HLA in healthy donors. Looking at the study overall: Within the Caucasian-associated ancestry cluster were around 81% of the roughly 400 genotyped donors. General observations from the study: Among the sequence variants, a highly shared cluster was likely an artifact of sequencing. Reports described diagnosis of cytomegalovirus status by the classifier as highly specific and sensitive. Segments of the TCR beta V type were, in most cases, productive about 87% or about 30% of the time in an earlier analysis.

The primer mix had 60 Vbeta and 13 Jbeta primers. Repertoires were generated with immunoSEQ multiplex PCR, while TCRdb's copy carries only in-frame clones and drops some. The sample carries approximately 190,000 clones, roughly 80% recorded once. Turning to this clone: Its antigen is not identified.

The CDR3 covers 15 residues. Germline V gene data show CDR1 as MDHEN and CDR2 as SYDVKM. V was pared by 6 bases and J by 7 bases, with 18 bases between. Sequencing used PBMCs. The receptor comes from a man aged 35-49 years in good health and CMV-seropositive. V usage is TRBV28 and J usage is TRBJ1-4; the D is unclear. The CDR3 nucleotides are TGTGCCAGCAGCTCAAGCGGACGGATCGGTGAAAAACTGTTTTTT. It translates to CASSSSGRIGEKLFF.